This T cell receptor beta chain is drawn from a study of shared clonotypes between healthy human individuals. The germline CDR1 and CDR2 sequences are SGDLS and YYNGEE. The CDR3 is 13 amino acids. V lost 2 bases, J lost 0 bases, and 6 bases lay in between. About this clone itself: Additional DNA sequences in this sample encode the identical CDR3.

It was at deep level that the assay was run. Using immunoSEQ multiplex PCR, the repertoire was profiled, and TCRdb retains in-frame clones only, with some absent. The sample lists about 590,000 clones; 95% to 96% were seen once. In the naive CD8 group, cells lacked CD45RO and were positively selected for CCR7, so terminally differentiated effector memory CD45RA+ cells were left out. This chain links TRBV9 with TRBJ2-7, with D tentatively TRBD1 or TRBD2 (5 bases each). Input material: naive CD8+ T cells sorted from blood. The TCR was taken from a young woman in good health. CDR3 sequence (DNA): TGTGCCAGCAGCGTGGGGGTCTCCTACGAGCAGTACTTC. Residues: CASSVGVSYEQYF.